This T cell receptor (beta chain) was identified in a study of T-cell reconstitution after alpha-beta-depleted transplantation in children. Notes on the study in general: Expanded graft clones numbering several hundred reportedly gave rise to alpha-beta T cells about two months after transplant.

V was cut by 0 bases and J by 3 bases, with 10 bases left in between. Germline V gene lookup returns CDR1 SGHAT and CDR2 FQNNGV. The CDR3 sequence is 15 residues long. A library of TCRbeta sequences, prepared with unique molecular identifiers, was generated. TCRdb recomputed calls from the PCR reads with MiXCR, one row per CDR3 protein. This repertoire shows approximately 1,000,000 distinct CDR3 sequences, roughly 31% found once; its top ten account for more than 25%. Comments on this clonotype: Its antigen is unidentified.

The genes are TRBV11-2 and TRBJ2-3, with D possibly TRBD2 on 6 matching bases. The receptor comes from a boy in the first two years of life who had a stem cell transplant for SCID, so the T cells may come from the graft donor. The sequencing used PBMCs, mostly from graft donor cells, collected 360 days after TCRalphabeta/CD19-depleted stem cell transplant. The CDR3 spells CASSLEDYFTDTQYF. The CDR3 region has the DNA TGTGCCAGCAGCTTAGAGGACTATTTTACAGATACGCAGTATTTT.